This T cell receptor (beta chain) was sequenced for a study of CD8 T cells in Susac syndrome. The CDR3 runs to 13 residues. V lost 3 bases and J 9 bases, leaving 12 bases between the germline ends. Germline values: CDR1 LGHDT, CDR2 YNNKEL (reference sequence). Roughly 0.5 to 1 ug RNA was reverse transcribed with random hexamers. Multiplex immunoSEQ PCR targeted 54 Vbeta and 13 Jbeta TCR beta segments. From the immunoSEQ multiplex PCR reads, TCRdb called clonotypes with MiXCR, one entry per CDR3 protein. The sample holds 250,000 to 300,000 distinct CDR3 sequences, approximately 90% seen once. The TCR comes from a human donor with multiple sclerosis. Source material: CD8+ T cells from PBMCs. The chain joins TRBV3-1 to TRBJ2-1; weak D call: TRBD2 (5 bases). Written as DNA, the CDR3 is TGTGCCAGCAGCCACGTCCCGGACTTTGAGCAGTTCTTC. It translates to CASSHVPDFEQFF.